This record concerns one T cell receptor beta chain sequence. Its target is unknown. One junction end does not reproduce the germline sequence, and a read error may be involved. CDR3 length equals 15 residues. Germline-derived CDR1 and CDR2 are DFQATT and SNEGSKA (reference sequence). The sample originates from a study of identical twins. Whole-study results and caveats: Cord blood beta clonotypes present at high abundance carried fewer insertions; no such pattern appeared in memory repertoires. Out-of-frame alpha sequences common to twins were enriched for low generation probability.

A universal primer site was added by template switching, and unique molecular identifiers were carried by the cDNA. TCRdb re-called the 5' RACE reads with MiXCR, one entry per CDR3 protein. The data contain about 450,000 distinct CDR3 sequences, less than 20% of them singletons. V usage is TRBV20-1 and J usage is TRBJ1-5, with D hard to call. The source is a middle-aged man in good health. Source material: naive T cells sorted from blood. The CDR3 sequence is CSARESSPGGQPPHF. As DNA, the CDR3 is TGCAGTGCTAGGGAGTCCAGCCCGGGCGGCCAGCCCCCGCATTTT.